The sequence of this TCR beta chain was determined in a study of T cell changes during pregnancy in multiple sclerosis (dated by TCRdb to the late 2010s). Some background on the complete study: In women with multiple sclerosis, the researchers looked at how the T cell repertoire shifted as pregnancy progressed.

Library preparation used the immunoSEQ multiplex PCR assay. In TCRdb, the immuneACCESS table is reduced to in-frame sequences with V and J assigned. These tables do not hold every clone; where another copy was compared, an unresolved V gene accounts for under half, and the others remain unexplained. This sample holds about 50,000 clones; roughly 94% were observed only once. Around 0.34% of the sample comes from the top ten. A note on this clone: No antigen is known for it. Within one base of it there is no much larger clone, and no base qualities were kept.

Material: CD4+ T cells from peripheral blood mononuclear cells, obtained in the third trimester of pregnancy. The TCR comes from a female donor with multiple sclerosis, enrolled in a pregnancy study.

The base sequence is TGCGCCAGCAGCTTGTCACTCGGGGGTGGAAACACCATATATTTT. Its amino acids are CASSLSLGGGNTIYF. The V gene is TRBV5-1 and the J gene is TRBJ1-3; matching of 5 bases hints at TRBD1 as the D gene. V drops 1 base and J drops 3 bases, leaving 11 bases in between. Reading the germline V gene gives CDR1 SGHRS and CDR2 YFSETQ. The CDR3 goes from the cysteine to the phenylalanine over 15 residues. Only the CDR3 part of the read is kept: 45 bases, read in frame from the first base.